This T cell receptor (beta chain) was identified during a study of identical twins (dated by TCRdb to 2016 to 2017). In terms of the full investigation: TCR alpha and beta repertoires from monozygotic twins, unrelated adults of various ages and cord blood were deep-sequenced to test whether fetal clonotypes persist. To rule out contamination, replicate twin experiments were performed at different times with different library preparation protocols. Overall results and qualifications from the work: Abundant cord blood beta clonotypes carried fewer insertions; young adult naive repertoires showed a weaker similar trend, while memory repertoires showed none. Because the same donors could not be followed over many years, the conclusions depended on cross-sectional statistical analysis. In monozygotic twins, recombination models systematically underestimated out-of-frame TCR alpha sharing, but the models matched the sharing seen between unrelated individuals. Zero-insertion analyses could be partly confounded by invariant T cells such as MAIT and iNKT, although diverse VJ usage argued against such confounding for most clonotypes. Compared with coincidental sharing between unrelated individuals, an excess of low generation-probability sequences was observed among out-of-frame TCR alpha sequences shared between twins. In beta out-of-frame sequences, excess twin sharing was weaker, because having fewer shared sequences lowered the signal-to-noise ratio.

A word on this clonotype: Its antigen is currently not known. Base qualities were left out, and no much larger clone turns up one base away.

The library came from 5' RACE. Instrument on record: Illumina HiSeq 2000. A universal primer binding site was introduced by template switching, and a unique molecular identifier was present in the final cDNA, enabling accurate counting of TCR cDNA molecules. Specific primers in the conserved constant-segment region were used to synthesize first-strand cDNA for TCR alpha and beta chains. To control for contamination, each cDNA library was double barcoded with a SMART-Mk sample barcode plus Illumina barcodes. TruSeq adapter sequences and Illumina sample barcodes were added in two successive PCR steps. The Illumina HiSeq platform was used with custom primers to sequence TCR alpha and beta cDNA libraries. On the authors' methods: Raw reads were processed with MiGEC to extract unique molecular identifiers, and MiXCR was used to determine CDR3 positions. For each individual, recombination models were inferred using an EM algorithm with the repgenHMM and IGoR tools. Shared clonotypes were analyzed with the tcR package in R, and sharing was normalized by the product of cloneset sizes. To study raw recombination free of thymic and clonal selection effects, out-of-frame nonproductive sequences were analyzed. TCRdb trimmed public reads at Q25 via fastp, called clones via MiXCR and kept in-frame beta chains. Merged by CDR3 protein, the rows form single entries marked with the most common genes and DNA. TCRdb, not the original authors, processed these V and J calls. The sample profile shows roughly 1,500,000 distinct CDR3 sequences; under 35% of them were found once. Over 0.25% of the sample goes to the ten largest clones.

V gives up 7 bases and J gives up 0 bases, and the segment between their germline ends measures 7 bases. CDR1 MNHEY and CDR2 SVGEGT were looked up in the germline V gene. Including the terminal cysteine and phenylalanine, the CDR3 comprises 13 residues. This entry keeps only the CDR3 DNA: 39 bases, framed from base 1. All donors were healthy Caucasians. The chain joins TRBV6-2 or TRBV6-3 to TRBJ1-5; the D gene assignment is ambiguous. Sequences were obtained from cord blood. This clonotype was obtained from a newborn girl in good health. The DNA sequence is TGTGCCAGCACCTTATATAGCAATCAGCCCCAGCATTTT. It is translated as CASTLYSNQPQHF.